A selection of T cell receptor beta chains follows, all from one sample in a study of T cell responses to AZD1222 COVID-19 vaccine. TCRdb keeps only in-frame clones here, not all; method: immunoSEQ multiplex PCR. The profile shows 90,000 to 120,000 clones, around 94% of them singletons. Here the sequenced sample was peripheral blood, taken on day 0 of AZD1222 vaccination. These receptors all stem from an adult in good health. Both conserved end residues are part of each CDR3. The D gene is left open where the match is weak. Only some rows state a clone size, as once, few, many or a class for expanded clones.

V	J	D	size	DNA	CDR3
TRBV5-4	TRBJ2-2	-	-	TGTGCCAGCTATGAGGCAGGGAACACCGGGGAGCTGTTTTTT	CASYEAGNTGELFF
TRBV2	TRBJ2-5	-	-	TGTGCCAGCAGTGACATGGACGCCGGCCAAGAGACCCAGTACTTC	CASSDMDAGQETQYF
TRBV7-9	TRBJ1-2	-	-	TGTGCCAGCAGCTCAAGCACCCCCCAGGACGAGAGGTATGGCTACACCTTC	CASSSSTPQDERYGYTF
TRBV4-3	TRBJ1-1	-	-	TGCGCCAGCAGCCAAGATAGGCGGAAAGGCGGGAAAGCTTTCTTT	CASSQDRRKGGKAFF
TRBV5-1	TRBJ2-3	-	-	TGCGCCAGCAGCTTGGGCTGGGAAGATACGCAGTATTTT	CASSLGWEDTQYF
TRBV28	TRBJ1-3	-	-	TGTGCCAGCAGTTTTCGGCAGTATTTCTCTGGAAACACCATATATTTT	CASSFRQYFSGNTIYF
TRBV3-1/TRBV3-2	TRBJ2-3	-	-	TGTGCCAGCAGTTCTCTCACAGATACGCAGTATTTT	CASSSLTDTQYF
TRBV27	TRBJ1-5	-	-	TGTGCCAGCAAGGTGTGGCCGGGGAATCAGCCCCAGCATTTT	CASKVWPGNQPQHF
TRBV7-2	TRBJ1-6	-	-	TGTGCCAGCAGCTTCTCGAGGGGTAGGACACCCCTCCACTTT	CASSFSRGRTPLHF
TRBV21-1	TRBJ2-1	-	-	TGTCCGTCCGGTCTCGGCAATGAGCAGTTCTTC	CPSGLGNEQFF
TRBV19	TRBJ2-5	TRBD1	-	TGTGCCAGTAGTAGGGACAGGGGGGAGACCCAGTACTTC	CASSRDRGETQYF
TRBV19	TRBJ1-1	-	-	TGTGCCAGTAGTATAGGGGGACAAAGAAACACTGAAGCTTTCTTT	CASSIGGQRNTEAFF
TRBV6-5	TRBJ1-2	-	-	TGTGCCAGCAGTTACTCCAACCTGGGGGGCTACACCTTC	CASSYSNLGGYTF
TRBV11-3	TRBJ2-3	-	-	TGTGCCAGCAGCCCCGAGGGGGGACTGCGCACAGATACGCAGTATTTT	CASSPEGGLRTDTQYF
TRBV28	TRBJ1-1	TRBD1	once	TGTGCCAGCAGTTTACTCGACAGGGGGGGCACTGAAGCTTTCTTT	CASSLLDRGGTEAFF
TRBV7-2	TRBJ1-4	-	-	TGTGCCAGCAGCTTAGGGCGGCGGTCCGTGGGGGGTGAAAAACTGTTTTTT	CASSLGRRSVGGEKLFF
TRBV28	TRBJ2-3	TRBD2	-	TGTGCCAGCAGTTTCTTCGGGCGGGAGGGCACAGATACGCAGTATTTT	CASSFFGREGTDTQYF
TRBV12-3/TRBV12-4	TRBJ1-3	-	once	TGTGCCAGCGATGGGACTGGAAACACCATATATTTT	CASDGTGNTIYF
TRBV27	TRBJ2-6	TRBD1	-	TGTGCCAGCAGCTACGGACAGGGCCAATTTCTCTCTGGGGCCAACGTCCTGACTTTC	CASSYGQGQFLSGANVLTF
TRBV9	TRBJ1-3	TRBD1	-	TGTGCCAGCAGCCCTCGACAGGGTTTGACTGGAAACACCATATATTTT	CASSPRQGLTGNTIYF
TRBV4-1	TRBJ1-3	-	-	TGCGCCAGCAGCCAAGATTTATGGAGGGACGCGGGAGGGCCCGCCGGAAACACCATATATTTT	CASSQDLWRDAGGPAGNTIYF
TRBV28	TRBJ1-1	-	-	TGTGCCAGCAGATTATTAACGGGCACTGAAGCTTTCTTT	CASRLLTGTEAFF
TRBV4-3	TRBJ2-2	TRBD2	-	TGCGCCAGCAGCCAATATCCCCCGGGCGGGAGAAACACCGGGGAGCTGTTTTTT	CASSQYPPGGRNTGELFF
TRBV3-1/TRBV3-2	TRBJ2-1	-	-	TGTGCCAGCAGCCAAGTCAGGGACTATGAGCAGTTCTTC	CASSQVRDYEQFF
TRBV5-1	TRBJ2-2	-	-	TGCGCCAGCAGCTTCGAGGGGTCACTTGACGGGGAGCTGTTTTTT	CASSFEGSLDGELFF
TRBV7-6	TRBJ1-1	TRBD1	-	TGTGCCAGCAGCTCCGGACAGGGACAGAACACTGAAGCTTTCTTT	CASSSGQGQNTEAFF
TRBV27	TRBJ2-7	-	-	TGTGCCAGCAGTTTAGAAGGGGGACGTTACGAGCAGTACTTC	CASSLEGGRYEQYF
TRBV3-1/TRBV3-2	TRBJ2-7	TRBD2	-	TGTGCCAGCAGCCCGGGACTAGCGACCTTATACGAGCAGTACTTC	CASSPGLATLYEQYF
TRBV7-9	TRBJ1-1	TRBD1	-	TGTGCCAGCAGCTTCTCCGGGACAGGGGGCCTGAACACTGAAGCTTTCTTT	CASSFSGTGGLNTEAFF
TRBV7-6	TRBJ1-6	-	-	TGTGCCAGCAGACGAACCGGGACGAATTCACCCCTCCACTTT	CASRRTGTNSPLHF
TRBV7-2	TRBJ2-3	-	-	TGTGCCAGCAGCTCCGTTGCAGATACGCAGTATTTT	CASSSVADTQYF
TRBV5-1	TRBJ1-1	-	-	TGCGCCAGCAGCCTTGGACAGACGAACACTGAAGCTTTCTTT	CASSLGQTNTEAFF
TRBV6-2/TRBV6-3	TRBJ1-1	-	-	TGTGCCAGCAGTTACCCTTTGCGCGGCACTGAAGCTTTCTTT	CASSYPLRGTEAFF
TRBV25-1	TRBJ2-5	TRBD2	few	TGTGCCACCCTATCCGGGGGGGAGACCCAGTACTTC	CATLSGGETQYF
TRBV19	TRBJ2-3	-	-	TGTGCCAGTAGTATAGTGGCGGGAGATACGCAGTATTTT	CASSIVAGDTQYF
TRBV19	TRBJ1-1	-	-	TGTGCCAGTAGAGAGGGCACTGAAGCTTTCTTT	CASREGTEAFF
TRBV6-5	TRBJ1-1	-	-	TGTGCCAGCAGTTATAGCGGGATTGAAGCTTTCTTT	CASSYSGIEAFF
TRBV6-1	TRBJ2-7	TRBD2	-	TGTGCCAGCAGTGAAGGAGGCGTTGCCGGGGGGGCTCGGTATGGCGAGCAGTACTTC	CASSEGGVAGGARYGEQYF
TRBV6-5	TRBJ1-1	-	few	TGTGCCAGCAGTTTTCGGGAGAACACTGAAGCTTTCTTT	CASSFRENTEAFF
TRBV19	TRBJ1-1	-	-	TGTGCCAGTAATGAAGGGGGAGTTGAAGCTTTCTTT	CASNEGGVEAFF
TRBV3-1/TRBV3-2	TRBJ1-1	-	-	TGTGCCAGCAGCCAAGCTGTTATGAACACTGAAGCTTTCTTT	CASSQAVMNTEAFF
TRBV9	TRBJ2-2	TRBD1	once	TGTGCCAGCAGCGTTGAGGCGGAGACAGGGGAAACCGGGGAGCTGTTTTTT	CASSVEAETGETGELFF
TRBV7-3	TRBJ2-6	-	-	TGTGCCAGCAGCTCCCTTTCCTCTGGGGCCAACGTCCTGACTTTC	CASSSLSSGANVLTF
TRBV7-9	TRBJ1-1	-	-	TGTGCCAGCAGCCCCCCGGGGCGCTCGCTGGGCACTGAAGCTTTCTTT	CASSPPGRSLGTEAFF
TRBV5-1	TRBJ1-2	-	-	TGCGCCAGCAGTGTGACGGACTTGAACTATGGCTACACCTTC	CASSVTDLNYGYTF
TRBV28	TRBJ1-2	-	-	TGTGCCAGCAGTTTACCAGGAAACTATGGCTACACCTTC	CASSLPGNYGYTF
TRBV6-1	TRBJ1-1	TRBD1	-	TGTGCCAGCAGTGAAGGGACAGGGTCCACTGAAGCTTTCTTT	CASSEGTGSTEAFF
TRBV7-8	TRBJ1-6	TRBD1	-	TGTGCCAGCAGCTCCACAGGGGAATCACCCCTCCACTTT	CASSSTGESPLHF
TRBV7-2	TRBJ1-1	-	-	TGTGCCAGCAGCTTAAGCACAGGGTTGAACACTGAAGCTTTCTTT	CASSLSTGLNTEAFF
TRBV6-5	TRBJ2-5	-	-	TGTGCCAGCAGTTACCAACAGGCCCACGGAGGGGAGACCCAGTACTTC	CASSYQQAHGGETQYF
TRBV5-6	TRBJ1-6	-	-	TGTGCCAGCAGCTTGGAACCGGGAAATTCACCCCTCCACTTT	CASSLEPGNSPLHF